Listed below are T cell receptor beta chains from one sample, sequenced in a study of spatial heterogeneity in lung cancer. TCRdb re-called the 5' RACE reads through MiXCR, storing one row per CDR3 protein. The top ten clones hold 21% of a sample with about 100,000 distinct CDR3 sequences, approximately 4.7% of them seen once. Sequenced here: lung tumor tissue, sampled at surgery. The receptor source for this set is a male donor with early-stage non-small cell lung cancer. Each CDR3 is given with its conserved first and last residue. A D gene is named only where the DNA matches it firmly. Rows may omit the clone size; those that give it use once, few, many or a size class.

abundance	v_gene	d_gene	j_gene	CDR3aa	CDR3nt
many	TRBV27	-	TRBJ1-1	CASSLGGPGNSLRAFF	TGTGCCAGCAGTTTAGGGGGGCCAGGGAACTCTCTTCGGGCTTTCTTT
many	TRBV11-2	-	TRBJ2-3	CASSLDRTDTQYF	TGTGCCAGCAGCTTAGATCGGACAGATACGCAGTATTTT
many	TRBV20-1	TRBD2	TRBJ2-1	CSARGTSGSVHEQFF	TGCAGTGCTAGGGGGACTAGCGGGAGTGTCCATGAGCAGTTCTTC
-	TRBV27	-	TRBJ2-7	CACSLGGFSYEQYF	TGTGCCTGCAGTTTAGGTGGCTTCTCCTACGAGCAGTACTTC
-	TRBV18	-	TRBJ2-7	CASSPGGNLREQYF	TGTGCCAGCTCACCGGGCGGGAACCTTCGCGAGCAGTACTTC
many	TRBV4-1	-	TRBJ2-2	CASSQYSGTGELFF	TGCGCCAGCAGCCAATATAGCGGAACCGGGGAGCTGTTTTTT
few	TRBV27	TRBD2	TRBJ2-7	CASSLRLAGFDSYEQYF	TGTGCCAGCAGTCTAAGACTAGCGGGCTTTGACTCCTACGAGCAGTACTTC
many	TRBV20-1	-	TRBJ2-1	CSARELRYEQFF	TGCAGTGCTAGAGAACTCCGCTATGAGCAGTTCTTC
many	TRBV11-2	TRBD2	TRBJ2-1	CASRQTSGAKGNEQFF	TGTGCCAGCAGACAAACTAGCGGGGCAAAAGGGAATGAGCAGTTCTTC
many	TRBV10-3	-	TRBJ2-3	CAISPGVSVDTQYF	TGTGCCATCAGCCCGGGAGTTAGCGTAGATACGCAGTATTTT
many	TRBV20-1	-	TRBJ1-5	CSAQGSNQPQHF	TGCAGTGCTCAAGGTTCTAATCAGCCCCAGCATTTT
many	TRBV7-8	TRBD2	TRBJ2-1	CASSLVAGAGGNEQFF	TGTGCCAGCAGCTTAGTCGCTGGAGCGGGAGGGAATGAGCAGTTCTTC
-	TRBV4-2	-	TRBJ1-4	CASSQYFTNEKLYF	TGTGCCAGCAGCCAATACTTTACTAATGAAAAACTGTATTTT
-	TRBV20-1	-	TRBJ2-3	CSARGDYSTDTQYF	TGCAGTGCCAGGGGGGACTACTCCACAGATACGCAGTATTTT
-	TRBV6-5	-	TRBJ2-6	CASSFLDRRALGANVLTF	TGTGCCAGCAGTTTTCTGGACAGACGTGCTCTGGGGGCCAACGTCCTGACTTTC
many	TRBV7-9	TRBD2	TRBJ2-2	CASRGTSAQNTGELFF	TGTGCCAGCAGGGGAACTAGCGCCCAGAACACCGGGGAGCTGTTTTTT
many	TRBV2	-	TRBJ1-1	CASTRDLFYFF	TGTGCCAGCACCCGGGACTTATTTTATTTCTTT
many	TRBV20-1	-	TRBJ2-1	CSASKRDNEQFF	TGCAGTGCTAGTAAGCGGGACAATGAGCAGTTCTTC
many	TRBV25-1	-	TRBJ2-5	CASSVRVGGGPVETQYF	TGTGCCAGCAGTGTCCGGGTAGGCGGGGGCCCCGTCGAGACCCAGTACTTC
many	TRBV20-1	-	TRBJ1-1	CSARAITGNTEAFF	TGCAGTGCTAGAGCAATCACAGGTAACACTGAAGCTTTCTTT
-	TRBV9	-	TRBJ2-5	CASSVVPDGETQYF	TGTGCCAGCAGCGTAGTGCCTGATGGAGAGACCCAGTACTTC
-	TRBV19	TRBD2	TRBJ2-3	CASKLAGGATDTQYF	TGTGCCAGTAAACTAGCGGGAGGAGCCACAGATACGCAGTATTTT
many	TRBV6-2/TRBV6-3	-	TRBJ1-1	CASSYSGITEAFF	TGTGCCAGCAGTTACTCGGGGATCACTGAAGCTTTCTTT
large	TRBV28	-	TRBJ2-7	CASSLGISYEQYF	TGTGCCAGCAGTTTGGGGATCTCCTACGAGCAGTACTTC
many	TRBV28	-	TRBJ1-2	CASSPSPGTYGYTF	TGTGCCAGCAGTCCCTCCCCAGGGACCTATGGCTACACCTTC
many	TRBV6-5	TRBD2	TRBJ2-3	CASRPLAGTSGSSTDTQYF	TGTGCCAGCAGACCCTTGGCCGGGACTAGCGGTTCTAGCACAGATACGCAGTATTTT
many	TRBV7-6	-	TRBJ1-1	CASSLGNDRSKAEAFF	TGTGCCAGCAGCTTAGGTAACGATAGGTCGAAGGCTGAAGCTTTCTTT
many	TRBV7-2	-	TRBJ2-3	CASSLSAGDTQYF	TGTGCCAGCAGCTTATCGGCTGGTGATACGCAGTATTTT
many	TRBV12-3/TRBV12-4	TRBD1	TRBJ1-1	CASRTGANTEAFF	TGTGCCAGCAGGACAGGGGCTAACACTGAAGCTTTCTTT
many	TRBV5-6	TRBD1	TRBJ2-3	CASSYDPTGAVADTQYF	TGTGCCAGCAGCTACGACCCGACAGGGGCGGTGGCAGATACGCAGTATTTT
few	TRBV12-3/TRBV12-4	TRBD2	TRBJ2-5	CASSFRGEETQYF	TGTGCCAGCAGTTTTCGGGGGGAAGAGACCCAGTACTTC
few	TRBV7-9	TRBD1	TRBJ1-2	CASSHGQGGYGYTF	TGTGCCAGCAGCCACGGACAGGGCGGCTATGGCTACACCTTC
many	TRBV5-1	TRBD1	TRBJ1-6	CASSLAGTGARNSPLHF	TGCGCCAGCAGCTTGGCTGGGACAGGGGCGCGGAATTCACCCCTCCACTTT
many	TRBV29-1	TRBD1	TRBJ2-5	CSVTWDSQETQYF	TGCAGCGTCACCTGGGACAGCCAAGAGACCCAGTACTTC
-	TRBV20-1	-	TRBJ1-2	CSARLKDNGYTF	TGCAGTGCTAGGCTCAAGGATAATGGCTACACCTTC
few	TRBV11-2	-	TRBJ1-1	CASSLTVGGWNTEAFF	TGTGCCAGCAGCCTCACCGTCGGAGGCTGGAACACTGAAGCTTTCTTT
-	TRBV30	-	TRBJ1-1	CAWSVRENTEAFF	TGTGCCTGGAGTGTACGTGAGAACACTGAAGCTTTCTTT
many	TRBV20-1	TRBD2	TRBJ2-3	CSARDLSGNGGTQYF	TGCAGTGCTAGAGATCTTAGCGGGAATGGGGGTACGCAGTATTTT
many	TRBV5-1	-	TRBJ1-5	CASSLVTGQPQHF	TGCGCCAGCAGCTTGGTTACGGGCCAGCCCCAGCATTTT
many	TRBV6-5	-	TRBJ1-1	CASTRRRENTEAFF	TGTGCCAGCACCAGAAGACGGGAGAACACTGAAGCTTTCTTT
few	TRBV11-2	-	TRBJ1-6	CASSPGRGFAPLHF	TGTGCCAGCAGCCCCGGGAGGGGTTTTGCACCCCTCCACTTT
many	TRBV2	TRBD1	TRBJ1-2	CAAETGTDNYGYTF	TGTGCCGCCGAAACCGGGACAGATAACTATGGCTACACCTTC